One TCR beta chain is described in this entry. What it binds is not known. This specimen comes from a study of shared clonotypes between healthy human individuals. Points from the study as a whole: Between a handful of donors, naive CD4 clonotypes were shared at a level of about 5%. The study generally estimated greater richness for naive than memory subsets. Generation probability values for non-shared clonotypes were lower than those for clonotypes shared by all four donors.

This table comes from immunoSEQ multiplex PCR, and its TCRdb copy is limited to in-frame clones, with some not included. The table includes around 2.5 million clones, 80% to 95% detected once. Germline assignment: CDR1 SGHTA and CDR2 FQGTGA. The CDR3 has 15 amino acids. Trimming shortened V by 2 bases and J by 2 bases, and 11 bases separated the two germline ends. The rearrangement joins TRBV7-3 to TRBJ2-3; no firm D call. The sample comprised naive CD4+ T cells from PBMCs. Subset of the sample: CD45RA+ positively selected. This TCR was sampled from a man aged 18 to 30 in good health. Some clones in this sample may be carry-over from other donors' samples. Here the CDR3 reads CASSLGLGITDTQYF. CDR3 sequence (DNA): TGTGCCAGCAGCTTAGGTTTGGGGATCACAGATACGCAGTATTTT.